Presented here are 2 T cell receptor beta chains from one specimen sequenced in a study of identical twins. TCRdb re-called the 5' RACE reads through MiXCR, storing one row per CDR3 protein. The data show about 520,000 distinct CDR3 sequences, 20% to 25% seen once. The same data also went into a second study, on T cells expressing NK-cell markers.

Sequencing was performed on CD4+ T cells sorted from blood. These receptors were obtained from a woman between 18 and 29 years old in good health.

J is TRBJ1-3 and V is TRBV20-1; 8 bases fit TRBD1. The V segment lost 0 bases and the J segment 4 bases; nucleotides outside the gene matches: 5. Germline CDR1 DFQATT, CDR2 SNEGSKA (reference sequence). The CDR3 has 15 residues. CDR3 DNA sequence: TGCAGTGCTAGAGAAGGGACAGGAGGAGGAAACACCATATATTTT. Translating gives CSAREGTGGGNTIYF.

The chain recombines TRBV27 with TRBJ2-3; 8 bases fit TRBD2. The CDR3 runs 13 residues. The V segment lost 9 bases and the J segment 5 bases; nucleotides outside the gene matches: 7. The germline V gene encodes CDR1 MNHEY and CDR2 SMNVEV (reference sequence). The DNA for the CDR3 is TGTGCCAGTAAAGGACTAGCCAAAGATACGCAGTATTTT. Amino acid sequence: CASKGLAKDTQYF.